Sequencing of this T cell receptor (beta chain) was carried out in a study of blood T cells in healthy people across ages. Then a second PCR, running about 6 to 12 cycles, was carried out with a sample-barcoded 5' primer and a J-beta primer mix. One entry per CDR3 protein results from TCRdb running MiXCR on the 5' RACE reads. The table includes under 2,000,000 distinct CDR3 sequences, about 50% detected once. Remarks on this clonotype: Its specificity is not known. Germline is not matched at one junction end, which may reflect a read error.

The study, taken as a whole, reports: Compared with aged donors, long-lived donors showed fewer expanded clones, suggesting selection.

Germline assignment: CDR1 SGHVS and CDR2 FQNEAQ. There are 17 residues in the CDR3. J is TRBJ1-1 and V is TRBV7-8; D is perhaps TRBD1 (6 bases). Sequenced sample: blood. This receptor was identified in a woman aged 40-49 years in good health. The CDR3 bases are TGTGCCAGCAGTTTAGGAAGGGGGACAACACTCTACACTGAAGCTTTCTTT. Translation gives CASSLGRGTTLYTEAFF.